The entry that follows covers one T cell receptor (beta chain) sequence. Its matching antigen is unknown. Donors counted as nominally healthy when sampled, yet unrecorded immune exposures were likely. This entry comes from a study of cytomegalovirus exposure and HLA in healthy donors. Regarding the study as a whole: The study recorded 160 or so TCR beta chains that were cytomegalovirus-associated. Being productive about 90% or about 30% of the time was typical of most TCR beta V segments in an earlier analysis.

Germline CDR1 MNHNY, CDR2 SVGAGI (reference sequence). The length of the CDR3 is 16 residues. V dropped 7 bases and J dropped 2; count of bases not matched to a gene: 7. The PCR made use of 60 Vbeta and 13 Jbeta primers. How the authors handled the data: In a later analysis, the count reached about 75 million unique TCR beta chains, with approximately 10 million shared. Here immunoSEQ multiplex PCR was the method, and the copy in TCRdb shows in-frame clones only, minus some. V and J calls and clone size are as listed in that table; D and trimming were resolved from the DNA. Among 130,000 or so clones listed, under 80% were seen once.

The receptor was isolated from a young man in good health and CMV-seropositive. The sequenced sample consisted of PBMCs. V usage is TRBV6-6 and J usage is TRBJ2-2; 10 bases fit TRBD2. CDR3 residues: CASNRAGGRNTGELFF. The CDR3 region has the DNA TGTGCCAGCAATCGAGCGGGGGGGCGCAACACCGGGGAGCTGTTTTTT.